The 30 T cell receptor beta chains below all came from one sample that was sequenced in a study of T cell repertoires in cytomegalovirus infection. TCRdb called the reads again in MiXCR, with one record for every CDR3 protein. The sample records under 300,000 distinct CDR3 sequences, around 12% being singletons. Sequencing was performed on PBMCs. These receptors all stem from a human donor in good health (CMV status not recorded). Some clones in this sample may be carry-over from other donors' samples.

This clonotype was detected many times. This rearrangement joins TRBV6-2 or TRBV6-3 to TRBJ1-4; TRBD1 aligns across 7 bases. The CDR3 length is 15 residues. With V trimmed by 2 bases and J by 2 bases, 2 bases remained unmatched. Looked up from germline, CDR1 is MNHEY and CDR2 is SVGEGT. CDR3 bases: TGTGCCAGCAGTTACGAACAGGGGACTAATGAAAAACTGTTTTTT. It is translated as CASSYEQGTNEKLFF.

This clonotype has a handful of counts. The chain is built from TRBV27 and TRBJ2-2; D call uncertain. Trimming shortened V by 10 bases and J by 9 bases, and 12 bases separated the two germline ends. This CDR3 comprises 11 residues. Per germline, CDR1 MNHEY and CDR2 SMNVEV (reference sequence). Written as DNA, the CDR3 is TGTGCCACCGCATTCGGAAGGGAGCTGTTTTTT. Its translation is CATAFGRELFF.

This clonotype was found many times. The V gene is TRBV7-3, the J gene TRBJ2-3; 15 bases map to TRBD2. V was clipped by 4 bases and J by 5 bases; unmatched bases: 1. Germline CDR1 reads SGHTA; CDR2 reads FQGTGA. This CDR3 is 15 amino acids long. The CDR3 loop reads CASSSGLAGGDTQYF. CDR3 nucleotides: TGTGCCAGCAGCTCGGGACTAGCGGGAGGAGATACGCAGTATTTT.

This clonotype appeared many times. V is TRBV7-3 and J is TRBJ2-5, with D tentatively TRBD2 (6 bases). There are 16 residues in the CDR3. Looked up from germline, CDR1 is SGHTA and CDR2 is FQGTGA. V gave up 5 bases and J gave up 2 bases, with 18 bases separating them. For the CDR3, the DNA is TGTGCCAGCAGCACCTGGGGGGTTGAGGGTCAAGAGACCCAGTACTTC. Translation gives CASSTWGVEGQETQYF.

This clonotype was seen repeatedly, ten times or more. This chain uses TRBV7-9 with TRBJ2-1; D ambiguous. Germline V gives CDR1 SEHNR, CDR2 FQNEAQ (reference sequence). Between the trimmed V and J ends, which lost 3 bases and 0 bases, there was a span of 6 bases. The CDR3 spans 14 residues. The CDR3 DNA follows: TGTGCCAGCAGCTTGGCCAGCTCCTACAATGAGCAGTTCTTC. This sequence encodes CASSLASSYNEQFF.

There are many counts of this clonotype. V gene TRBV7-2 combines with J gene TRBJ2-5; D is possibly TRBD1 or TRBD2 (7 bases each). Trimming shortened V by 1 base and J by 12 bases, and 18 bases separated the two germline ends. The CDR3 length is 14 residues. The germline gives CDR1 SGHTA, CDR2 FQGNSA. The CDR3 protein is CASSLGLESGTEYF. The CDR3 bases are TGTGCCAGCAGCTTAGGCCTGGAGAGCGGGACAGAGTACTTC.

This clonotype was picked up many times. CDR3 amino acids: CASSPLGSPLSEQYF. CDR3 nucleotides: TGTGCCAGCAGTCCACTAGGATCTCCCCTCTCCGAGCAGTACTTC. This rearrangement joins TRBV6-1 to TRBJ2-7, with D maybe TRBD2 (5 bases). The V gene's germline CDR1 is MNHNS and CDR2 SASEGT. This CDR3 has 15 amino acids. V lost 5 bases and J 6 bases, leaving 20 bases between the germline ends.

This clonotype has ten or more counts. The J gene is TRBJ2-3, the V gene TRBV7-2, with D maybe TRBD2 (8 bases). Trimming shortened V by 5 bases and J by 1 base, and 19 bases separated the two germline ends. Germline CDR1 SGHTA, CDR2 FQGNSA. The CDR3 extends over 17 amino acids. The CDR3 is CASSPGGGPARTDTQYF. In nucleotides, the CDR3 is TGTGCCAGCAGCCCGGGAGGGGGCCCTGCCCGCACAGATACGCAGTATTTT.

This clonotype was seen repeatedly, ten times or more. The rearrangement links TRBV28 to TRBJ2-1; TRBD2 matches at 7 bases. This CDR3 has 16 residues. Trimming cost V 4 bases and J 0 bases; bases outside gene matches: 6. Germline CDR1 MDHEN, CDR2 SYDVKM. The CDR3 is CASSWSGKSSYNEQFF. The CDR3 bases are TGTGCCAGCAGTTGGAGCGGGAAAAGCTCCTACAATGAGCAGTTCTTC.

This clonotype was found many times. The gene calls are TRBV7-2 and TRBJ2-5, with TRBD2 identical over 14 bases. Per the germline V gene, CDR1 is SGHTA and CDR2 is FQGNSA. There are 16 residues in the CDR3. V lost 3 bases to trimming and J lost 7 bases; unmatched junction nucleotides: 7. CDR3: CASSFVTSGGAGTQYF. The CDR3 DNA follows: TGTGCCAGCAGCTTTGTGACTAGCGGGGGGGCGGGGACCCAGTACTTC.

This clonotype was recorded many times. The chain is built from TRBV7-2 and TRBJ2-7, with D unresolved. The CDR3 has 15 residues. Germline CDR1 reads SGHTA; CDR2 reads FQGNSA. V was pared by 1 base and J by 2 bases, with 12 bases between. CDR3 loop: CASSLDRAGTYEQYF. CDR3 in DNA: TGTGCCAGCAGCTTAGATAGGGCAGGCACCTACGAGCAGTACTTC.

This clonotype was found many times. The chain is built from TRBV6-5 and TRBJ2-1; no clear D gene. Per germline, CDR1 MNHEY and CDR2 SVGAGI. The CDR3 extends over 11 amino acids. The V and J ends lost 5 bases and 10 bases respectively, with 9 bases between them. The CDR3 nucleotides read TGTGCCAGCAGTGGGGTTGCGGAGCAGTTCTTC. Its translation: CASSGVAEQFF.

This clonotype was detected many times. J is TRBJ1-1 and V is TRBV7-2, with D perhaps matching TRBD1 (6 bases). Per the germline V gene, CDR1 is SGHTA and CDR2 is FQGNSA. CDR3 length: 16 amino acids. V lost 5 bases and J lost 6, with 22 bases in between. CDR3 in amino acids: CASSRLRPQGIPEAFF. Written as DNA, the CDR3 is TGTGCCAGCAGCCGTTTAAGGCCACAGGGTATTCCTGAAGCTTTCTTT.

This clonotype came up many times. The chain is built from TRBV10-3 and TRBJ2-7; 7 positions agree with TRBD2. Trimming at V came to 10 bases and at J to 1 base, leaving 7 bases not matched to a gene. This CDR3 has 13 residues. The germline V gene has CDR1 ENHRY and CDR2 SYGVKD. The CDR3: CATGRGGSYEQYF. The CDR3 DNA is TGTGCCACCGGTCGGGGAGGGTCCTACGAGCAGTACTTC.

This clonotype came up a few times. The chain uses TRBV6-5 and TRBJ1-4; no definite D call. CDR1 MNHEY and CDR2 SVGAGI come from the germline V gene. The CDR3 has 14 amino acids. Trimming took off 0 bases at V and 8 bases at J, with 10 bases between the two ends. CDR3 in amino acids: CASSYSGGQEKLFF. The CDR3, as DNA: TGTGCCAGCAGTTACTCCGGAGGGCAGGAAAAACTGTTTTTT.

This clonotype has at least ten counts. The chain recombines TRBV6-1 with TRBJ2-2, with D perhaps matching TRBD1 (6 bases). This CDR3 region has 13 residues. Trimming left V 6 bases short and J 6 bases short, with 11 bases between. Germline lookup yields CDR1 MNHNS and CDR2 SASEGT. The CDR3 coding sequence is TGTGCCAGCAGACGCAGACAGGCCGGGGAGCTGTTTTTT. Translation: CASRRRQAGELFF.

This clonotype was picked up many times. This chain joins TRBV7-3 and TRBJ1-1; unclear D gene. Germline values: CDR1 SGHTA, CDR2 FQGTGA. The CDR3 is 15 residues long. The V end was cut by 5 bases, the J end by 1 base, with 14 bases between. The CDR3: CASSKGGGGNTEAFF. For the CDR3, the DNA is TGTGCCAGCAGCAAGGGAGGCGGTGGGAACACTGAAGCTTTCTTT.

This clonotype showed up just a few times. This chain uses TRBV11-2 with TRBJ2-1; no clear D gene. CDR1 and CDR2 from the germline V gene are SGHAT and FQNNGV. V dropped 1 base and J dropped 6 bases, with 7 bases sitting between them. The CDR3 is 13 residues long. CDR3 residues: CASSLGVVNEQFF. The DNA of the CDR3 is TGTGCCAGCAGCTTAGGGGTTGTCAATGAGCAGTTCTTC.

This clonotype turned up a few times. This chain joins TRBV3-1 and TRBJ2-3, with 9 bases aligning to TRBD2. This CDR3 region has 17 residues. The ends lost 1 base at V and 4 bases at J; junction bases unmatched: 9. CDR1 LGHDT and CDR2 YNNKEL come from the germline V gene (reference sequence). The CDR3 protein is CASSQGNLAGYADTQYF. CDR3 sequence (DNA): TGTGCCAGCAGCCAAGGGAACCTAGCGGGATACGCAGATACGCAGTATTTT.

At least ten counts were recorded for this clonotype. This chain uses TRBV5-1 with TRBJ2-6, with D perhaps being TRBD1 or TRBD2 (5 bases each). The CDR3 has 16 amino acids. Germline CDR1 reads SGHRS; CDR2 reads YFSETQ. Trimming shortened V by 4 bases and J by 0 bases, and 11 bases separated the two germline ends. The CDR3 spells CASSLGTASGANVLTF. The CDR3 DNA sequence: TGCGCCAGCAGCCTAGGGACGGCCTCTGGGGCCAACGTCCTGACTTTC.

This clonotype came up many times. The chain joins TRBV5-5 to TRBJ1-1, with D hard to call. This CDR3 is built from 12 residues. Trimming pared 2 bases from V and 10 bases from J, leaving 12 bases between. Germline loops: CDR1 SGHKS, CDR2 YYEKEE (reference sequence). For the CDR3, the DNA is TGTGCCAGCAGCTTTAACCTACTGGGAGCTTTCTTT. Translated: CASSFNLLGAFF.

This clonotype was seen at least ten times. The chain employs TRBV15 and TRBJ2-3, with 7 bases matching TRBD2. This CDR3 spans 16 amino acids. With V trimmed by 0 bases and J by 9 bases, 12 bases remained unmatched. Looked up from germline, CDR1 is LNHNV and CDR2 is YYDKDF (reference sequence). Here the CDR3 reads CATSREQRGPAMTQYF. CDR3 nucleotide sequence: TGTGCCACCAGCAGAGAACAGCGGGGCCCAGCCATGACGCAGTATTTT. Full variable domain (missing parts from reference TRBV15 and TRBJ2-3): DAMVIQNPRYQVTQFGKPVTLSCSQTLNHNVMYWYQQKSSQAPKLLFHYYDKDFNNEADTPDNFQSRRPNTSFCFLDIRSPGLGDTAMYLCATSREQRGPAMTQYFGPGTRLTVL.

This clonotype occurred many times. V gene TRBV7-8 combines with J gene TRBJ1-2; D unclear. This CDR3 comprises 15 residues. The germline CDR1 and CDR2 sequences are SGHVS and FQNEAQ. The ends were cut back, 1 base at V and 1 base at J, with 10 bases in the middle. This CDR3 is CASSLGELINYGYTF. The DNA for the CDR3 is TGTGCCAGCAGCTTAGGAGAGTTAATTAACTATGGCTACACCTTC.

This clonotype was observed a few times. This chain connects TRBV4-3 to TRBJ2-7, with D tentatively TRBD1 or TRBD2 (5 bases each). V lost 0 bases and J 3 bases, leaving 12 bases between the germline ends. Per germline, CDR1 LGHNA and CDR2 YSLEER. This CDR3 spans 15 amino acids. Written as DNA, the CDR3 is TGCGCCAGCAGCCAAGAATTCCAGGGAGTCTACGAGCAGTACTTC. Translating it yields CASSQEFQGVYEQYF.

The sample holds many counts of this clonotype. This chain connects TRBV7-2 to TRBJ2-5, with 9 bases that match TRBD2. With 8 bases clipped from V and 5 bases from J, the junction kept 9 bases outside the gene matches. Germline V gene data show CDR1 as SGHTA and CDR2 as FQGNSA. The CDR3 contains 14 residues. The CDR3 loop is CASETAGGLETQYF. CDR3 in DNA: TGTGCCAGCGAGACAGCGGGGGGCTTGGAGACCCAGTACTTC.

V usage is TRBV7-2 and J usage is TRBJ2-5, with D unresolved. CDR3 length equals 15 residues. Trimming removed 3 bases at V and 2 bases at J, with 13 bases between. Germline loops: CDR1 SGHTA, CDR2 FQGNSA. CDR3 sequence reads: CASSLYQVAQETQYF. CDR3 bases: TGTGCCAGCAGCTTGTACCAGGTCGCGCAAGAGACCCAGTACTTC.

This clonotype was seen only a few times. The gene calls are TRBV15 and TRBJ2-3; D is unresolved. The V end was cut by 1 base, the J end by 2 bases, with 7 bases between. The CDR3 sequence is 14 residues long. Germline lookup yields CDR1 LNHNV and CDR2 YYDKDF (reference sequence). The CDR3 DNA sequence: TGTGCCACCAGCAGAGGGATCTCCACAGATACGCAGTATTTT. As protein: CATSRGISTDTQYF.

This clonotype occurred a few times. V and J are TRBV7-6 and TRBJ1-1; 12 bases are shared with TRBD1. After removal of 6 bases from V and 5 bases from J, the junction contained 7 bases not matched to a gene. CDR1 SGHVS and CDR2 FNYEAQ come from the germline V gene. The CDR3 has 15 amino acids. CDR3 bases: TGTGCCAGCAGGCGGGGACAGGGGGCAGGAACTGAAGCTTTCTTT. This translates into CASRRGQGAGTEAFF.

This clonotype appeared a few times. The V gene is TRBV11-3, the J gene TRBJ1-1; D is perhaps TRBD1 (5 bases). Per the germline V gene, CDR1 is SGHNT and CDR2 is YENEEA. This CDR3 region has 13 residues. Trimming pared 4 bases from V and 5 bases from J, leaving 11 bases between. The CDR3 region has the DNA TGTGCCAGCAGCTCCGCCTGGGGGACTGAAGCTTTCTTT. Translation: CASSSAWGTEAFF.

This clonotype was seen at least ten times. The V gene is TRBV6-5, the J gene TRBJ2-1; TRBD1 is a possible D gene (6 bases). CDR3 length: 14 residues. The germline V gene encodes CDR1 MNHEY and CDR2 SVGAGI. The germline V and J ends were trimmed by 2 bases and 5 bases, with 10 bases remaining between them. CDR3 loop: CASSYTPGDNEQFF. The CDR3 DNA reads as TGTGCCAGCAGTTACACCCCAGGGGACAATGAGCAGTTCTTC.